The 14 T cell receptor beta chains presented below share a single source sample, sequenced in a study of blood T cell repertoires in COVID-19. The data were produced by immunoSEQ multiplex PCR, yet TCRdb's version contains in-frame clones alone and is incomplete. The sample lists approximately 99,000 clones, 84% occurring once. The sample taken for sequencing was peripheral blood. These receptors came from a man between 65 and 79 years old with active or convalescent COVID-19.

The rearrangement uses TRBV10-3 and TRBJ2-2; a weak D match, TRBD2 (5 bases). The germline V gene encodes CDR1 ENHRY and CDR2 SYGVKD. The CDR3 is 14 residues long. The V end was cut by 2 bases, the J end by 4 bases, with 8 bases between. The CDR3 DNA reads as TGTGCCATCAGTGAGGGGGAGAGCACCGGGGAGCTGTTTTTT. Its protein is CAISEGESTGELFF.

The V call is TRBV5-1, the J call TRBJ2-2; TRBD2 matches at 11 bases. CDR1 SGHRS and CDR2 YFSETQ come from the germline V gene. This CDR3 has 18 amino acids. V was pared by 0 bases and J by 0 bases, with 4 bases of the junction left unmatched. As DNA, the CDR3 is TGCGCCAGCAGCTTGGCCCGACTAGCGGGGCCGAACACCGGGGAGCTGTTTTTT. As protein: CASSLARLAGPNTGELFF. Based on the CDR3 plus reference TRBV5-1 and TRBJ2-2, the full variable domain is KAGVTQTPRYLIKTRGQQVTLSCSPISGHRSVSWYQQTPGQGLQFLFEYFSETQRNKGNFPGRFSGRQFSNSRSEMNVSTLELGDSALYLCASSLARLAGPNTGELFFGEGSRLTVL.

This chain connects TRBV28 to TRBJ2-1, with 7 bases that match TRBD1. The CDR3 loop spans 16 amino acids. Germline V gene lookup returns CDR1 MDHEN and CDR2 SYDVKM. Trimming removed 3 bases from V and 9 bases from J; junction bases left unmatched: 14. The chain's CDR3 is CASSFPGTARSGEQFF. Written as DNA, the CDR3 is TGTGCCAGCAGTTTCCCGGGGACAGCCCGATCAGGTGAGCAGTTCTTC.

CDR3 sequence (DNA): TGTGCCAGCAGCCGCAACACCGGGACAGGGCACGAGCAGTACTTC. It translates to CASSRNTGTGHEQYF. The rearrangement uses TRBV5-6 and TRBJ2-7; 9 bases agree with TRBD1. Germline lookup yields CDR1 SGHDT and CDR2 YYEEEE. The V and J ends lost 4 bases and 5 bases, in that order; junction bases with no gene match: 10. The CDR3 is made up of 15 amino acids. Using reference TRBV5-6 and TRBJ2-7 for the parts outside the CDR3, the full variable domain is DAGVTQSPTHLIKTRGQQVTLRCSPKSGHDTVSWYQQALGQGPQFIFQYYEEEERQRGNFPDRFSGHQFPNYSSELNVNALLLGDSALYLCASSRNTGTGHEQYFGPGTRLTVT.

The chain couples TRBV2 to TRBJ1-1, with a weak D call TRBD1 (6 bases). CDR3 length equals 16 residues. Germline assignment: CDR1 SNHLY and CDR2 FYNNEI. V was cut by 3 bases and J by 1 base, with 15 bases left in between. The CDR3 nucleotides are TGTGCCAGCAGTGATCGGGGGGCGCCCTGGAACACTGAAGCTTTCTTT. Translated: CASSDRGAPWNTEAFF.

This clone was observed once. This rearrangement joins TRBV5-1 to TRBJ2-2; tentative D call: TRBD2 (6 bases). Deletions cut 2 bases from V and 5 bases from J, with 13 bases between. The CDR3 covers 15 residues. Germline values: CDR1 SGHRS, CDR2 YFSETQ. The CDR3 is CASSLTGGGTGELFF. The CDR3 nucleotides read TGCGCCAGCAGCTTAACAGGAGGAGGGACCGGGGAGCTGTTTTTT.

The J gene is TRBJ2-1, the V gene TRBV7-2, with 8 bases identical to TRBD2. V was clipped by 0 bases and J by 5 bases; unmatched bases: 12. Germline values: CDR1 SGHTA, CDR2 FQGNSA. This CDR3 is built from 18 residues. The CDR3 DNA is TGTGCCAGCAGCTTAGCACAACGGGGGGGCCGCGGCCACAATGAGCAGTTCTTC. This translates into CASSLAQRGGRGHNEQFF.

The chain carries TRBV18 and TRBJ1-1; TRBD1 matches 8 bases. Germline V gene sequence: CDR1 KGHSH, CDR2 LQKENI. The CDR3 is 13 amino acids. V gave up 5 bases and J gave up 3 bases; unmatched junction bases: 2. CDR3 sequence (DNA): TGTGCCAGCTCATTACAGGGGGACACTGAAGCTTTCTTT. The encoded protein is CASSLQGDTEAFF.

V is TRBV7-2 and J is TRBJ1-6; D ambiguous. This CDR3 contains 15 residues. CDR1 is SGHTA, CDR2 FQGNSA, per germline. The V and J ends lost 1 base and 7 bases respectively, with 11 bases between them. DNA for the CDR3: TGTGCCAGCAGCTTAGTGGGAGAGTTGAATTCACCCCTCCACTTT. Protein product: CASSLVGELNSPLHF.

This rearrangement joins TRBV6-5 to TRBJ1-2; D remains ambiguous. V dropped 0 bases and J dropped 8 bases, with 10 bases sitting between them. The CDR3 totals 13 residues. CDR1 is MNHEY, CDR2 SVGAGI, per germline. The CDR3 region has the DNA TGTGCCAGCAGTTACTCCCTCGAGAGAGGCTACACCTTC. It codes for CASSYSLERGYTF.

The chain uses TRBV29-1 and TRBJ1-2, with 11 positions matching TRBD1. The V gene's germline CDR1 is SQVTM and CDR2 ANQGSEA. V was clipped by 7 bases and J by 0 bases; unmatched bases: 4. The CDR3 loop spans 14 amino acids. The CDR3 sequence is CSAGQGAANYGYTF. For the CDR3, the DNA is TGCAGCGCTGGACAGGGGGCTGCTAACTATGGCTACACCTTC.

This clone has just one count. The genes are TRBV28 and TRBJ1-1; TRBD1 agrees at 7 bases. V trimming: 5 bases; J trimming: 8 bases; junction bases outside the gene matches: 5. The CDR3 sequence is 12 residues long. Germline CDR1 reads MDHEN; CDR2 reads SYDVKM. The CDR3 DNA reads TGTGCCAGCAGTCCGGGACAGTGGGAAGCTTTCTTT. It codes for CASSPGQWEAFF.

The rearrangement joins TRBV9 to TRBJ2-1, with 8 bases matching TRBD2. With V trimmed by 9 bases and J by 5 bases, 10 bases remained unmatched. CDR3 length: 14 amino acids. Germline V CDR1 and CDR2: SGDLS, YYNGEE. The CDR3 region is CAMGSGDLNNEQFF. DNA for the CDR3: TGTGCCATGGGTAGCGGGGACCTAAACAATGAGCAGTTCTTC.

CDR3: CASSLAHQGTIYF. The CDR3 nucleotides read TGTGCCAGCAGTTTAGCACACCAGGGGACCATATATTTT. The chain recombines TRBV12-3 or TRBV12-4 with TRBJ1-3; a possible D gene is TRBD1 (6 bases). Deletions cut 0 bases from V and 10 bases from J, with 10 bases between. CDR3 size: 13 residues.